This T cell receptor beta chain is from a study of Graves' ophthalmopathy and Graves' hyperthyroidism. Across the whole study: Stable hyperthyroid donors showed no ophthalmopathy during 18 months follow-up.

A note on this clonotype: The antigen is unknown.

The hyperthyroidism patients had a new diagnosis of under 2 months' duration and were aged 18 to 65. Other autoimmune diseases, uncontrolled infections, pregnancy or lactation led to the exclusion of patients. Overall study results and limits: Ophthalmopathy progression predictions by the model showed 72% to 80% specificity and roughly 70% sensitivity.

The authors amplified TCR beta CDR3 regions, and they did so from RNA transcripts for repertoire sequencing. HTBI primers were used in a first-round RT-PCR, which preceded a second-round multiplex PCR. TCRdb reprocessed the multiplex PCR reads via MiXCR and lists one record per CDR3 protein. The table lists about 1.1 million distinct CDR3 sequences, roughly 35% of them singletons. The V and J ends lost 8 bases and 7 bases respectively, with 17 bases between them. This CDR3 contains 12 residues. The germline V gene encodes CDR1 SQVTM and CDR2 ANQGSEA. The sequence derives from an adult man with Graves' hyperthyroidism. Sequencing was performed on peripheral blood or thyroid tissue (not recorded which). The chain carries TRBV29-1 and TRBJ1-2, with D tentatively TRBD1 (6 bases). CDR3 sequence reads: CSQDRGIGGYTF. The DNA for the CDR3 is TGCAGCCAAGATAGGGGGATAGGTGGCTACACCTTC. Full variable domain (missing parts from reference TRBV29-1 and TRBJ1-2): SAVISQKPSRDICQRGTSLTIQCQVDSQVTMMFWYRQQPGQSLTLIATANQGSEATYESGFVIDKFPISRPNLTFSTLTVSNMSPEDSSIYLCSQDRGIGGYTFGSGTRLTVV.